This is a list of T cell receptor beta chains from one sample in a study of cytomegalovirus exposure and HLA in healthy donors. The protocol was immunoSEQ multiplex PCR, while the TCRdb copy is restricted to in-frame clones and leaves out a portion. The data contain under 200,000 clones, approximately 80% of them singletons. The sample taken for sequencing was PBMCs. The source of these receptors is a woman aged 25 to 39 in good health and CMV-seronegative. CDR3s include the opening cysteine and the closing phenylalanine or tryptophan. Each record gives: clone size, V gene, D gene, J gene, CDR3 protein, CDR3 DNA. D genes are given only for firm matches. Clone size, where shown, is once, few, many, or a class for clones that have expanded.

size: NA; V: TRBV4-3; D: TRBD1; J: TRBJ2-1; CDR3: CASRRTGTDLADSPYNEQFF; DNA: TGCGCCAGCAGACGAACCGGGACAGACCTCGCGGATTCCCCCTACAATGAGCAGTTCTTC
size: few; V: TRBV18; D: NA; J: TRBJ2-2; CDR3: CASLTKGLEPTGELFF; DNA: TGTGCCAGCCTCACGAAGGGGTTAGAACCCACCGGGGAGCTGTTTTTT
size: NA; V: TRBV7-2; D: NA; J: TRBJ2-3; CDR3: CASSLYVDTQYF; DNA: TGTGCCAGCAGCCTGTATGTCGATACGCAGTATTTT
size: NA; V: TRBV18; D: TRBD1; J: TRBJ1-2; CDR3: CASSPSTGWDGYTF; DNA: TGTGCCAGCTCACCATCGACAGGGTGGGATGGCTACACCTTC
size: few; V: TRBV9; D: NA; J: TRBJ2-1; CDR3: CASSVAEINEQFF; DNA: TGTGCCAGCAGCGTAGCGGAGATTAATGAGCAGTTCTTC
size: NA; V: TRBV4-1; D: NA; J: TRBJ1-2; CDR3: CASSQEEPALRFYGYTF; DNA: TGCGCCAGCAGCCAAGAGGAGCCGGCCCTTCGGTTTTATGGCTACACCTTC
size: NA; V: TRBV5-1; D: TRBD2; J: TRBJ2-3; CDR3: CASSLSLAGGTDTQYF; DNA: TGCGCCAGCAGCTTGAGTCTAGCGGGGGGTACAGATACGCAGTATTTT
size: NA; V: TRBV10-2; D: NA; J: TRBJ1-1; CDR3: CASSEVGGLLGTEAFF; DNA: TGCGCCAGCAGTGAAGTCGGAGGCCTCTTGGGCACTGAAGCTTTCTTT
size: NA; V: TRBV18; D: TRBD1; J: TRBJ1-4; CDR3: CASSPPTTGNEKLFF; DNA: TGTGCCAGCTCACCACCGACGACAGGGAATGAAAAACTGTTTTTT
size: NA; V: TRBV2; D: NA; J: TRBJ1-1; CDR3: CASSVRTEAFF; DNA: TGTGCCAGCAGTGTACGGACTGAAGCTTTCTTT
size: few; V: TRBV6-1; D: NA; J: TRBJ1-2; CDR3: CASSGSVGLGGYTF; DNA: TGTGCCAGCAGTGGTTCCGTAGGACTGGGAGGCTACACCTTC
size: NA; V: TRBV10-1; D: TRBD1; J: TRBJ2-7; CDR3: CASITGGLVSYEQYF; DNA: TGCGCCAGCATTACAGGGGGCTTGGTCTCCTACGAGCAGTACTTC
size: few; V: TRBV6-1; D: NA; J: TRBJ1-2; CDR3: CASSARLQGPQYGYTF; DNA: TGTGCCAGCAGTGCGCGACTCCAGGGTCCACAGTATGGCTACACCTTC